The 14 T cell receptor beta chains presented below share a single source sample, sequenced in a study of T cell repertoires in cytomegalovirus infection. MiXCR was run by TCRdb on the reads, yielding one entry per CDR3 protein. The table lists fewer than 300,000 distinct CDR3 sequences, roughly 26% of them singletons. Input material: PBMCs. The receptors shown here come from a human donor in good health (CMV status not recorded). Some clones in this sample may be carry-over from other donors' samples.

The chain combines TRBV10-3 with TRBJ2-1; D unresolved. V shed 3 bases and J shed 2 bases, with 11 bases lying between them. This CDR3 spans 15 amino acids. From germline, CDR1 is ENHRY and CDR2 SYGVKD. DNA of the CDR3: TGTGCCATCAGTGACTCGGGTTCGGCCTACAATGAGCAGTTCTTC. It yields the protein CAISDSGSAYNEQFF.

This clonotype occurred a few times. CDR3 amino acids: CASSATWDITNSPLHF. DNA of the CDR3: TGTGCCAGCAGTGCCACTTGGGACATAACAAATTCACCCCTCCACTTT. The rearrangement links TRBV6-1 to TRBJ1-6; a weak D match, TRBD1 (6 bases). This CDR3 has 16 residues. The germline V gene has CDR1 MNHNS and CDR2 SASEGT. V was pared by 4 bases and J by 7 bases, with 17 bases between.

CDR3 nucleotide sequence: TGCGCCAGCAGCTTGCGGACAGGGATTGAAGCTTTCTTT. It codes for CASSLRTGIEAFF. The V and J genes are TRBV5-1 and TRBJ1-1, with TRBD1 identical over 8 bases. The CDR3 totals 13 residues. V lost 1 base, J lost 7 bases, and 3 bases stayed unmatched. The germline CDR1 and CDR2 sequences are SGHRS and YFSETQ.

This chain connects TRBV19 to TRBJ2-1; no clear D gene. This CDR3 comprises 15 residues. Germline CDR1 is LNHDA and CDR2 is SQIVND (reference sequence). V was trimmed by 6 bases and J by 2 bases, leaving 14 bases between them. CDR3 loop: CASRVDRSTYNEQFF. For the CDR3, the DNA is TGTGCCAGTAGGGTCGATCGTTCAACCTACAATGAGCAGTTCTTC.

This chain connects TRBV6-1 to TRBJ2-1; D may be TRBD1 (6 bases). Trimming cost V 6 bases and J 4 bases, with 10 bases left between them. The CDR3 is made up of 13 amino acids. The germline gives CDR1 MNHNS, CDR2 SASEGT. This CDR3 reads CASSLQGYNEQFF. The CDR3 bases are TGTGCCAGCAGCCTGCAGGGGTACAATGAGCAGTTCTTC.

The chain has TRBV7-3 and TRBJ2-3; 7 bases agree with TRBD2. Germline trimming cut 5 bases from V and 0 bases from J; bases unmatched to any gene: 8. CDR3 length: 16 amino acids. The germline gives CDR1 SGHTA, CDR2 FQGTGA. The CDR3 DNA is TGTGCCAGCAGCCCCCGGGGAGGGGCTAGCACAGATACGCAGTATTTT. This translates into CASSPRGGASTDTQYF.

The chain recombines TRBV14 with TRBJ2-7; TRBD1 aligns across 9 bases. The germline CDR1 and CDR2 sequences are SGHDN and FVKESK. V lost 2 bases and J lost 6; bases outside the gene matches: 2. The CDR3 is 13 amino acids. The CDR3 reads CASSQMTGGEQYF. The CDR3 region has the DNA TGTGCCAGCAGCCAAATGACAGGGGGCGAGCAGTACTTC.

This clonotype has a count of ten or more. The rearrangement links TRBV6-2 or TRBV6-3 to TRBJ2-7; 8 bases map to TRBD1. The J segment lost 6 bases and the V segment lost 5 bases, leaving 18 bases of the junction unmatched. CDR3 length: 17 residues. Germline CDR1 and CDR2: MNHEY and SVGEGT. The CDR3, as DNA: TGTGCCAGCAGTACGGGACAGGTCCTGGGAGGAAGGGTCGAGCAGTACTTC. This gives the protein CASSTGQVLGGRVEQYF.

In its sample, this clonotype was seen a few times. The rearrangement uses TRBV7-6 and TRBJ1-1; D remains unclear. The CDR3 consists of 12 residues. Germline V CDR1 and CDR2: SGHVS, FNYEAQ. Trimming stripped 5 bases from V and 4 bases from J, with 8 bases between. This CDR3 is CASSRSGTEAFF. CDR3 DNA: TGTGCCAGCAGCCGAAGTGGCACTGAAGCTTTCTTT.

The chain is built from TRBV15 and TRBJ1-1; TRBD1 is a possible D gene (5 bases). Germline lookup yields CDR1 LNHNV and CDR2 YYDKDF (reference sequence). The CDR3 spans 15 residues. Trimming stripped 9 bases from V and 1 base from J, with 18 bases between. CDR3 DNA sequence: TGTGCCACAGAATCCTCTGGGGGTCGGAACACTGAAGCTTTCTTT. Translating it yields CATESSGGRNTEAFF.

The chain carries TRBV6-1 and TRBJ2-1, with 7 bases identical to TRBD1. The CDR3 sequence is 15 residues long. The junction had 11 bases not matched to a gene; V was cut back by 4 bases and J by 8 bases. Germline CDR1 reads MNHNS; CDR2 reads SASEGT. In DNA, the CDR3 is TGTGCCAGCAGTGGTAGAGACAGGGATAAAGATGAGCAGTTCTTC. Its protein product is CASSGRDRDKDEQFF.

This rearrangement joins TRBV19 to TRBJ1-5; TRBD1 aligns across 7 bases. Trimming took 7 bases from V and 2 from J; bases not matched to a gene: 8. The CDR3 is made up of 15 amino acids. CDR1 and CDR2 (germline): LNHDA, SQIVND (reference sequence). The CDR3 loop reads CASNAATGRNQPQHF. CDR3 DNA sequence: TGTGCCAGTAACGCAGCGACAGGGCGCAATCAGCCCCAGCATTTT. The entire variable domain, with the rest obtained from reference TRBV19 and TRBJ1-5, is as follows: DGGITQSPKYLFRKEGQNVTLSCEQNLNHDAMYWYRQDPGQGLRLIYYSQIVNDFQKGDIAEGYSVSREKKESFPLTVTSAQKNPTAFYLCASNAATGRNQPQHFGDGTRLSIL.

The V and J genes are TRBV19 and TRBJ1-5, with D perhaps TRBD1 (6 bases). This CDR3 comprises 16 residues. V dropped 7 bases and J dropped 5 bases, with 21 bases sitting between them. Germline CDR1 LNHDA, CDR2 SQIVND (reference sequence). CDR3 sequence (DNA): TGTGCCAGTATGGAAATCCGGGGGCAGTATCATCAGCCCCAGCATTTT. Amino acid sequence: CASMEIRGQYHQPQHF.

V is TRBV20-1 and J is TRBJ2-1; TRBD2 agrees at 10 bases. The CDR3 spans 15 residues. The junction had 11 bases not matched to a gene; V was cut back by 5 bases and J by 7 bases. Germline V CDR1 and CDR2: DFQATT, SNEGSKA (reference sequence). CDR3 sequence reads: CSAEKLAGYGNEQFF. CDR3 sequence (DNA): TGCAGTGCTGAAAAACTAGCGGGATATGGTAATGAGCAGTTCTTC.